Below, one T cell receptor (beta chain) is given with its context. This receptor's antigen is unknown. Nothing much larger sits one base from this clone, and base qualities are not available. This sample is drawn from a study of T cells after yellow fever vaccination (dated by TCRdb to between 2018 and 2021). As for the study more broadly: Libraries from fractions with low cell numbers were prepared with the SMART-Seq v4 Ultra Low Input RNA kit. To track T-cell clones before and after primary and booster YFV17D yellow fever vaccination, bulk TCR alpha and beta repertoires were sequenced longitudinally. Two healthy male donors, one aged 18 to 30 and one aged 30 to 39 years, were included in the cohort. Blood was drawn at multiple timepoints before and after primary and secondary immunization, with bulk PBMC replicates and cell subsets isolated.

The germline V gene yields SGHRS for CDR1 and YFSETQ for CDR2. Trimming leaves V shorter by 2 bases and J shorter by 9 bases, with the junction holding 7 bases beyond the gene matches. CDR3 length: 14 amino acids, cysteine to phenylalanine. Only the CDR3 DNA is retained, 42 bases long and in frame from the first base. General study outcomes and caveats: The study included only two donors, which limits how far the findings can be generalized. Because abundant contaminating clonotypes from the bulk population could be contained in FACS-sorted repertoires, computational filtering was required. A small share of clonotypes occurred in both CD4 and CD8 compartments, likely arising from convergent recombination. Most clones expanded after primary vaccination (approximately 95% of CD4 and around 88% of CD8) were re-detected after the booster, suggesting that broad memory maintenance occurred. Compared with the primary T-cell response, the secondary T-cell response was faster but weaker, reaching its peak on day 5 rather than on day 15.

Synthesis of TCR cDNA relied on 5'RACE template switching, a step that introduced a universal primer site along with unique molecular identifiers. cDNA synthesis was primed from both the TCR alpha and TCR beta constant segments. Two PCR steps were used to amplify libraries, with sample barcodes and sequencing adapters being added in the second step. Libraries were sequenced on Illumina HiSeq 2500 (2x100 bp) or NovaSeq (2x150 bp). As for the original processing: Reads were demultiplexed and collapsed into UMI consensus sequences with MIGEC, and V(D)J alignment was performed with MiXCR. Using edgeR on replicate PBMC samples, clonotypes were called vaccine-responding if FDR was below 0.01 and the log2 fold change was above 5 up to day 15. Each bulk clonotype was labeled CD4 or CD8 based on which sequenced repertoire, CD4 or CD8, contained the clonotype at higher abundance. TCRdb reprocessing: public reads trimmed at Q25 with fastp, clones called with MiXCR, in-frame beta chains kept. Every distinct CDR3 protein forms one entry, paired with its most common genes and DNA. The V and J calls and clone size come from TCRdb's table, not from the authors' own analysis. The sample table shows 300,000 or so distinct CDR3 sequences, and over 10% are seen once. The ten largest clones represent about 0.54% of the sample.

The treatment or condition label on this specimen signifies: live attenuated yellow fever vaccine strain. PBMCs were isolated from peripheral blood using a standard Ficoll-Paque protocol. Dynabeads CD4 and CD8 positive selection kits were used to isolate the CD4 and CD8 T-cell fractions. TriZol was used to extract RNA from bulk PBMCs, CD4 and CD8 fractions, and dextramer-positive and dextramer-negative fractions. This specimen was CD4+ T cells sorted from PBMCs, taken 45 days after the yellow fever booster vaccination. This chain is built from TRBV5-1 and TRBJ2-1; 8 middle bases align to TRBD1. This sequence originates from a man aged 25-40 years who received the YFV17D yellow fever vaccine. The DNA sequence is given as TGCGCCAGCAGCTTTGGACAGGGTCCCGTTGAGCAGTTCTTC. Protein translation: CASSFGQGPVEQFF.